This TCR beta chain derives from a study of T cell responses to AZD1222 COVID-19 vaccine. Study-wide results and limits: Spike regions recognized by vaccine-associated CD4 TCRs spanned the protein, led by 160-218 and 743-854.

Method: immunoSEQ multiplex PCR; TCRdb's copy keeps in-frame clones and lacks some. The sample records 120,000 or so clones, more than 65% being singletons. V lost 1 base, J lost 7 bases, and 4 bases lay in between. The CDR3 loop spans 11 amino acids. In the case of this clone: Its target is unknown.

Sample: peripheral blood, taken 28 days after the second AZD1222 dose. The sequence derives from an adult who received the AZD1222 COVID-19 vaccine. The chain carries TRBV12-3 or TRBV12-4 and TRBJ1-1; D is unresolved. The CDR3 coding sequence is TGTGCCAGCAGTTTAGGGGGTGAAGCTTTCTTT. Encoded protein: CASSLGGEAFF.